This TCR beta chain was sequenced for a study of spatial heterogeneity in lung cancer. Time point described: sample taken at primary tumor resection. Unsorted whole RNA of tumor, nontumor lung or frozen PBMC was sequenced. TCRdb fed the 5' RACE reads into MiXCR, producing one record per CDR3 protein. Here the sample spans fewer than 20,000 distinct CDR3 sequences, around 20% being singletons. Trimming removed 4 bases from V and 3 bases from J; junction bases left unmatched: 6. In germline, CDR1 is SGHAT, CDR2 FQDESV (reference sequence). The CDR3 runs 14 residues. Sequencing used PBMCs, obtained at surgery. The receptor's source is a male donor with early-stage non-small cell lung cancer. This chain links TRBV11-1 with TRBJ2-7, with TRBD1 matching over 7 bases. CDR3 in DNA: TGTGCCAGCAGCTGGGACAGTGGACGCTACGAGCAGTACTTC. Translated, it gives CASSWDSGRYEQYF.